The clone carrying this T cell receptor gamma chain was picked up a small number of times. The TCRdb record carries a much larger clone's protein, which differs from this DNA's translation at residue 7; a read error is the likely cause, and the protein listed here is the DNA translation. These data belong to a study of γδ T cells in repeated Plasmodium falciparum infection. Bulk repertoires came from Vgamma9/Vdelta2+ or Vdelta2-negative gammadelta T cells flow-sorted from PBMC. Germline CDR1 reads GITISATS; CDR2 reads ISYDGTV (reference sequence). V lost 0 bases, J lost 8 bases, and 19 bases stayed unmatched. CDR3 length equals 17 residues. TCRdb ran CATT on the multiplex PCR reads. The sample consists of 28,000 or so gamma-chain clones, around 1.4% of them appearing once.

The sequenced sample consisted of gamma-delta T cells from blood. This TCR came from a pool of human donors (malaria-infected and uninfected, not separated). The V gene is TRGV9, the J gene TRGJ1 or TRGJ2. The J gene, missing from TCRdb, was assigned here through DNA to germline matching. The CDR3 loop reads CALWEVWGQSASDKKLF. As DNA, the CDR3 is TGTGCCTTGTGGGAGGTGTGGGGTCAATCAGCCTCTGATAAGAAACTCTTT.